The clone carrying this T cell receptor (beta chain) was seen more than once but under ten times. Its specificity is not known. This record belongs to a study of T-cell reconstitution after alpha-beta-depleted transplantation in children. Study results and limitations: T-cell counts and diversity at one year following transplant were attributed mainly to newly produced T cells. Alpha-beta T cells present about two months after transplant were reported to originate from several hundred expanded graft clones.

This CDR3 has 14 residues. V lost 4 bases and J 1 base, leaving 11 bases between the germline ends. The germline CDR1 and CDR2 sequences are SNHLY and FYNNEI. Unique molecular identifiers were used in preparing the TCRbeta library. TCRdb processed the PCR reads anew with MiXCR; each CDR3 protein has one entry. This table has a few hundred thousand distinct CDR3 sequences, around 25% appearing once. This chain links TRBV2 with TRBJ2-7; D gene uncertain. Source: PBMCs, taken before TCRalphabeta/CD19-depleted stem cell transplant. This clonotype was sampled from a girl aged 2 to 10 with Fanconi anemia, due to receive a stem cell transplant. The CDR3 DNA reads as TGTGCCAGCAGTGTTGAAGGTACTTCCTACGAGCAGTACTTC. Protein product: CASSVEGTSYEQYF. Variable domain in full (rest from reference TRBV2 and TRBJ2-7): EPEVTQTPSHQVTQMGQEVILRCVPISNHLYFYWYRQILGQKVEFLVSFYNNEISEKSEIFDDQFSVERPDGSNFTLKIRSTKLEDSAMYFCASSVEGTSYEQYFGPGTRLTVT.